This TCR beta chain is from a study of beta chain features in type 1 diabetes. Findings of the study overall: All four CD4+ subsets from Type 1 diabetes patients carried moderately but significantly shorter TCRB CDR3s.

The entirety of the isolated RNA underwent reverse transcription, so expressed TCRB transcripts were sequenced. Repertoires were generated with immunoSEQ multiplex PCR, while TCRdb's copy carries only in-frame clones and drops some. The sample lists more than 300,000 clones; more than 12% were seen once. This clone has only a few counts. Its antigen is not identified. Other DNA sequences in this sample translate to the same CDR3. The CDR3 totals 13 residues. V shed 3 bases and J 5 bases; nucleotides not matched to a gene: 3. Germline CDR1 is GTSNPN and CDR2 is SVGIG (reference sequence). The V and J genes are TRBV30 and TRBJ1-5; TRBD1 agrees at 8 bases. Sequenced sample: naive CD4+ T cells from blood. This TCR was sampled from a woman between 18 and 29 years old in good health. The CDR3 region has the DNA TGTGCCTGGAGCGGGACAGGAGATCAGCCCCAGCATTTT. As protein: CAWSGTGDQPQHF.